This T cell receptor (beta chain) comes out of a study of beta chain features in type 1 diabetes. General study findings and limits: The influence of HLA type on TCRB rearrangement stayed undetermined. VDJ junctions from type 1 diabetes patients carried fewer insertions and larger deletions. Patients with Type 1 diabetes showed moderately but significantly shorter TCRB CDR3s in all four CD4+ subsets.

Staining for CD45RO/CCR7/CD25/CD127/CD95/CD27 allowed sorting of CD4+ naive, central memory, regulatory and stem cell-like memory cells. This clone was seen a handful of times. No antigen is known for it. The CDR3 sequence is 14 residues long. Germline V lookup: CDR1 SGHRS, CDR2 YFSETQ. V gave up 0 bases and J gave up 8 bases, with 12 bases separating them. TCRB transcripts that were expressed got sequenced, as all of the isolated RNA had been reverse transcribed. Clones were sequenced by immunoSEQ multiplex PCR, and TCRdb holds only the in-frame ones, with some missing. This sample carries around 170,000 clones, around 9.7% of them seen once, and the ten largest clones take 0.7%.

This receptor was identified in a woman aged 30 to 39 with type 1 diabetes. The gene calls are TRBV5-1 and TRBJ2-4, with a weak D call TRBD2 (5 bases). The material sequenced was central memory CD4+ T cells from blood. Written as DNA, the CDR3 is TGCGCCAGCAGCTTGGTGGGGATGCGGGACATTCAGTACTTC. Translation: CASSLVGMRDIQYF.